This TCR beta chain originates from a study of early T cells in non-severe SARS-CoV-2 infection. The CDR3 runs 13 residues. Trimming left V 1 base short and J 2 bases short, with 5 bases between. Germline CDR1 LGHDT, CDR2 YNNKEL (reference sequence). From the 5' RACE reads, TCRdb called clonotypes with MiXCR, one entry per CDR3 protein. The data show 75,000 to 100,000 distinct CDR3 sequences, about 14% seen once. This TCR was recovered from an adult who was a healthcare worker with PCR-confirmed SARS-CoV-2 infection or an uninfected control (not recorded which). Sequenced sample: whole blood. V gene TRBV3-1 combines with J gene TRBJ2-5, with D unresolved. The CDR3 sequence is CASSQGWQETQYF. The CDR3 nucleotides read TGTGCCAGCAGCCAAGGATGGCAAGAGACCCAGTACTTC.